Listed below are T cell receptor beta chains from one sample, sequenced in a study of cytotoxic CD8 clonotypes in ibrutinib-treated CLL. Sequencing was performed with immunoSEQ multiplex PCR; in TCRdb, only in-frame clones are kept and a portion is missing. The sample records more than 200,000 clones, approximately 79% being singletons. The specimen was PBMCs, collected after 12 months of ibrutinib treatment. These receptors were obtained from a human donor with chronic lymphocytic leukemia. Both conserved end residues are part of each CDR3. The D gene is left open where the match is weak. Part of the rows lack a size; the others show once, few, many or a class for expanded clones.

abundance	j_gene	v_gene	d_gene	CDR3nt	CDR3aa
NA	TRBJ2-3	TRBV2	NA	TGTGCCAGCAGGGCCCCAAGGAATACGCAGTATTTT	CASRAPRNTQYF
few	TRBJ2-5	TRBV7-9	NA	TGTGCCAGCAGCTTAGCGGAAGGGGAAGAATACGGCAGGGGGACCCAGTACTTC	CASSLAEGEEYGRGTQYF
NA	TRBJ2-1	TRBV19	TRBD2	TGTGCCAGTGATCTAGCGGGGGGCCAAAATGAGCAGTTCTTC	CASDLAGGQNEQFF
NA	TRBJ1-4	TRBV6-6	NA	TGTGCCAGCAGCCCCCGATGGACAGAAGGTGTAGAAAAACTGTTTTTT	CASSPRWTEGVEKLFF
few	TRBJ1-2	TRBV10-3	NA	TGTGCCATCAGTGAGTCAGGGTGCAGGGGCTATGGCTACACCTTC	CAISESGCRGYGYTF
few	TRBJ2-3	TRBV19	NA	TGTGCCAGTAGTATAGGGGGCAGGCAGTATTTT	CASSIGGRQYF
many	TRBJ2-3	TRBV5-1	TRBD2	TGCGCCAGCAGCTGGGACTATGCTAGCACAGATACGCAGTATTTT	CASSWDYASTDTQYF
NA	TRBJ2-7	TRBV14	NA	TGTGCCAGCAGCCAAGATCGTTGGGGTTACGAGCAGTACTTC	CASSQDRWGYEQYF
NA	TRBJ2-1	TRBV10-2	NA	TGCGCCAGCAGTGTTCGGATGAGTGAGCAGTTCTTC	CASSVRMSEQFF
many	TRBJ2-1	TRBV2	TRBD2	TGTGCCAGCAGTGACTCCCCTAGAAATGCGGGAGACTCCTACAATGAGCAGTTCTTC	CASSDSPRNAGDSYNEQFF